There are a few counts of the clone carrying this T cell receptor beta chain. Antigen: not known. A much larger clone differs from this one at a single base, so this may be a read error. With iRepertoire HTBI primers and Arm-PCR of CDR3 regions, TCR beta libraries were built. Via MiXCR, TCRdb re-called the multiplex PCR reads, giving one row per CDR3 protein. The sample has approximately 440,000 distinct CDR3 sequences; around 20% are singletons. The time point denotes: persistent/refractory GD, antithyroid drugs over 5 years with positive TRAb. Making the TCR library involved RNA that had been extracted from PBMCs. EDTA tubes received approximately 8.4 milliliters of collected peripheral blood. The data stem from a study of regulatory T cells in long-lasting Graves disease. Study conclusions and caveats: Persistent disease exhibited a predilection for TRBV28, TRBJ1-2 and TRBJ2-5. Persistent patients had a count of shared public clonotypes (approximately 3,000) that exceeded that of new patients (around 960).

CDR1 and CDR2 (germline): SGHAT, FQNNGV. The CDR3 extends over 14 amino acids. The chain links TRBV11-2 to TRBJ2-7, with TRBD1 matching over 7 bases. This sequence originates from a female donor with Graves disease. The sequenced sample was peripheral blood mononuclear cells (PBMCs), obtained when the disease was refractory, from a patient treated with antithyroid drugs. Here the CDR3 DNA reads TGTGCCAACAGCCGCCCGGGACAGTCCTACGAGCAGTACTTC. This gives the protein CANSRPGQSYEQYF.